The entry below describes one T cell receptor beta chain. This sample stems from a study of blood T cell repertoires in COVID-19. Produced via immunoSEQ multiplex PCR; TCRdb's table is partial and in-frame only. This sample has 200,000 to 250,000 clones, with 75% to 85% found just once. Per germline, CDR1 SQVTM and CDR2 ANQGSEA. The CDR3 totals 17 residues. V was cut by 0 bases and J by 0 bases, with 15 bases left in between. The clonotype comes from a man aged 40-49 years who had recovered from COVID-19. Sample: PBMCs or T cells enriched from blood (not recorded which). The chain is built from TRBV29-1 and TRBJ2-4; D remains unclear. CDR3 sequence (DNA): TGCAGCGTTGAAGATACATCAGGCTACATAGCCAAAAACATTCAGTACTTC. Its translation: CSVEDTSGYIAKNIQYF.